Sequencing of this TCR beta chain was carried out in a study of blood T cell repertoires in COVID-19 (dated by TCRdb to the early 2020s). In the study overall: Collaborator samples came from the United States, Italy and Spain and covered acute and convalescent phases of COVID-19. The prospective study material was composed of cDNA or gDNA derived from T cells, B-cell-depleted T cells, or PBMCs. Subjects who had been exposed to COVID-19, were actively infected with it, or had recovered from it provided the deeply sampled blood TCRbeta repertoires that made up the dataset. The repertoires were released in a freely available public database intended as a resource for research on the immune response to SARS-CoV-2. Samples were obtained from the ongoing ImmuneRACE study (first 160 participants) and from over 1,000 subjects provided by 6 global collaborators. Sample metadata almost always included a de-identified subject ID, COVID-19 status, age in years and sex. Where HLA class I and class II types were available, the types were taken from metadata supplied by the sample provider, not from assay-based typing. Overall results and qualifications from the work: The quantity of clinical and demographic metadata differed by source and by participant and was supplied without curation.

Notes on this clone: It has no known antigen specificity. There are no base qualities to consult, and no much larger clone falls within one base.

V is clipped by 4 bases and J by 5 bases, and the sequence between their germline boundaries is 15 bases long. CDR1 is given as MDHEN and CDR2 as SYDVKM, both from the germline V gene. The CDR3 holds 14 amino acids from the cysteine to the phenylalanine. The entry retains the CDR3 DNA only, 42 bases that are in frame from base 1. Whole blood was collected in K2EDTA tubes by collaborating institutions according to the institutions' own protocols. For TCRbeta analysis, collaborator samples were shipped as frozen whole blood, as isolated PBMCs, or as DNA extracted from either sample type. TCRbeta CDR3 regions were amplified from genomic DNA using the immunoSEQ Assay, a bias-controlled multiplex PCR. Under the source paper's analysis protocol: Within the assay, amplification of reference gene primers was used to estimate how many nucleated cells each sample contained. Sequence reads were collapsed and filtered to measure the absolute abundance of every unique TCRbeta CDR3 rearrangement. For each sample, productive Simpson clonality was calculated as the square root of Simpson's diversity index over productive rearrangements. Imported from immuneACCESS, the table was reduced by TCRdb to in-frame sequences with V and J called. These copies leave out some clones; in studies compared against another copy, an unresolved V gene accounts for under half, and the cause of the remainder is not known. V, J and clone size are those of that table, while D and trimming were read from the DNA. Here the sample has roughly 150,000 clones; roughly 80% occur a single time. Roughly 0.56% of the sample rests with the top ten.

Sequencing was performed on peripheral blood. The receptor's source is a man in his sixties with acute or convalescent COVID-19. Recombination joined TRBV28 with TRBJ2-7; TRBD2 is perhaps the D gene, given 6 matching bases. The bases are TGTGCCAGCAGTTCGGGACTCCCGCGTAACGAGCAGTACTTC. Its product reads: CASSSGLPRNEQYF.